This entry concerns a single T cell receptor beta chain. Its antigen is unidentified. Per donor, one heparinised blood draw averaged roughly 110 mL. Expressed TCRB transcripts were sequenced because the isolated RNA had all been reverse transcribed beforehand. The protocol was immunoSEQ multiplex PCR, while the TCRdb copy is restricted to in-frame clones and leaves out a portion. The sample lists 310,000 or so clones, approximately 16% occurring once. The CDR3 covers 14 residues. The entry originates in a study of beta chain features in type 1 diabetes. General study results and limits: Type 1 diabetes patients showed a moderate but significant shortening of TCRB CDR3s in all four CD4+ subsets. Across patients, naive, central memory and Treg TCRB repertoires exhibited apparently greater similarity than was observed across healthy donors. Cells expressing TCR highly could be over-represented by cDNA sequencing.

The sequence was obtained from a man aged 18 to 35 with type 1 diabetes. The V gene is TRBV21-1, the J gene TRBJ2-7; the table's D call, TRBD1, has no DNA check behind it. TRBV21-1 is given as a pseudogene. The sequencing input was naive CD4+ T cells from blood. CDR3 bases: TGTGCCAGCAGCAAAGATTACAGGGGCAACGAGCAGTACTTC. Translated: CASSKDYRGNEQYF.